The present T cell receptor beta chain was sequenced within a study of blood T cell repertoires in COVID-19. Across about two dozen US areas, participants ranged in age from 18 to 89 years. Cohort allocation depended upon clinical history that participants reported. Donors in Cohort 3 who had recovered were those with two negative PCRs, healthcare professional clearance, or resolution of their symptoms. CDR1 and CDR2 (germline): MGHRA, YSYEKL. This CDR3 region has 15 residues. Between the trimmed V and J ends, which lost 1 base and 1 base, there was a span of 10 bases. Original processing notes: Estimation of nucleated cell counts relied on the amplification of reference gene primers. Method: immunoSEQ multiplex PCR; TCRdb's copy keeps in-frame clones and lacks some. For V, J and clone size, that table is used; D and trimming come from the DNA. The sample shows about 160,000 clones, around four fifths of them seen only once.

This clonotype was sampled from a man aged 50 or older who had recovered from COVID-19. Source material: PBMCs or T cells enriched from blood (not recorded which). V usage is TRBV4-1 and J usage is TRBJ1-1, with D unresolved. CDR3 sequence reads: CASSQGIQSNTEAFF. As DNA, the CDR3 is TGCGCCAGCAGCCAAGGAATACAGTCGAACACTGAAGCTTTCTTT.